Listed here are 26 T cell receptor beta chains from one sample, sequenced in a study of radiotherapy plus CTLA-4 blockade in lung cancer. Measured with immunoSEQ multiplex PCR; TCRdb has only the in-frame clones, and not every one. Among about 77,000 clones listed, roughly 74% were seen once. The source material was peripheral blood, sampled from a patient treated with radiotherapy plus ipilimumab. These receptors originate from a human donor with non-small cell lung cancer whose response to radiotherapy plus ipilimumab could not be evaluated.

The chain recombines TRBV6-5 with TRBJ2-7; D is perhaps TRBD1 (5 bases). Germline CDR1 MNHEY, CDR2 SVGAGI. The CDR3 runs to 16 residues. The V end was cut by 2 bases, the J end by 3 bases, with 17 bases between. The CDR3 reads CASSYESTVPLYEQYF. The CDR3 DNA follows: TGTGCCAGCAGTTACGAGTCGACAGTCCCTCTCTACGAGCAGTACTTC.

The chain recombines TRBV6-5 with TRBJ2-7; TRBD1 matches 10 bases. V was pared by 2 bases and J by 6 bases, with 7 bases of the junction left unmatched. The CDR3 length is 15 residues. CDR1 is MNHEY and CDR2 is SVGAGI in the germline V gene. CDR3 sequence: CASSYRDRGFGEQYF. DNA for the CDR3: TGTGCCAGCAGTTACCGGGACAGGGGTTTCGGCGAGCAGTACTTC.

The chain couples TRBV21-1 to TRBJ1-1. TRBV21-1 has pseudogene status. The CDR3 covers 15 residues. The CDR3 reads CASSKSEVQNTEAFF. For the CDR3, the DNA is TGTGCCAGCAGCAAATCTGAGGTGCAGAACACTGAAGCTTTCTTT.

This chain connects TRBV5-8 to TRBJ1-5; D not certain. Germline V lookup: CDR1 SGHTS, CDR2 YDEGEE. The CDR3 loop spans 13 amino acids. V shed 4 bases and J shed 0 bases, with 5 bases lying between them. CDR3 sequence (DNA): TGTGCCAGCAGCCGGTCTAGCAATCAGCCCCAGCATTTT. Residues: CASSRSSNQPQHF.

The genes are TRBV7-2 and TRBJ1-5; 7 positions match TRBD1. J lost 2 bases, V lost 2 bases, and 3 bases had no gene match. This CDR3 region has 15 residues. CDR1 is SGHTA and CDR2 is FQGNSA in the germline V gene. The CDR3 reads CASSLSGGGNQPQHF. The DNA of the CDR3 is TGTGCCAGCAGCTTATCAGGGGGTGGCAATCAGCCCCAGCATTTT. Looking up the rest from reference TRBV7-2 and TRBJ1-5 gives the full variable domain: GAGVSQSPSNKVTEKGKDVELRCDPISGHTALYWYRQSLGQGLEFLIYFQGNSAPDKSGLPSDRFSAERTGGSVSTLTIQRTQQEDSAVYLCASSLSGGGNQPQHFGDGTRLSIL.

The chain combines TRBV5-1 with TRBJ1-1, with D possibly being TRBD1 (5 bases). This CDR3 spans 15 amino acids. The V and J ends lost 0 bases and 1 base respectively, with 10 bases between them. Germline CDR1 SGHRS, CDR2 YFSETQ. This chain's CDR3 is CASSLGVGENTEAFF. CDR3 coding DNA: TGCGCCAGCAGCTTGGGGGTAGGGGAGAACACTGAAGCTTTCTTT.

CDR3 region: CASSFATGLEQYF. The DNA for the CDR3 is TGTGCCAGCAGTTTCGCGACAGGGTTGGAGCAGTACTTC. This chain links TRBV28 with TRBJ2-5; TRBD1 aligns across 7 bases. The CDR3 length is 13 residues. Losses at the gene ends were 3 bases for V and 11 bases for J; bases not matched to a gene: 9. Per germline, CDR1 MDHEN and CDR2 SYDVKM. The complete variable domain, with remaining parts taken from reference TRBV28 and TRBJ2-5, reads DVKVTQSSRYLVKRTGEKVFLECVQDMDHENMFWYRQDPGLGLRLIYFSYDVKMKEKGDIPEGYSVSREKKERFSLILESASTNQTSMYLCASSFATGLEQYFGPGTRLLVL.

This sequence joins TRBV29-1 and TRBJ1-1, with 8 bases fitting TRBD1. With 7 bases clipped from V and 5 bases from J, the junction kept 9 bases outside the gene matches. The CDR3 loop spans 13 amino acids. Germline CDR1 is SQVTM and CDR2 is ANQGSEA. The CDR3 region is CSALGQAGTEAFF. The CDR3 coding sequence is TGCAGCGCTCTGGGACAGGCGGGGACTGAAGCTTTCTTT.

This clone was seen only a few times. The rearrangement links TRBV10-3 to TRBJ1-5; a weak D match, TRBD1 (5 bases). Germline-derived CDR1 and CDR2 are ENHRY and SYGVKD. The CDR3 spans 15 residues. V lost 6 bases, J lost 7 bases, and 19 bases lay in between. The CDR3 DNA follows: TGTGCCATCAGCCGGGGGGAGGGAATCGACCAGCCCCAGCATTTT. Encoded protein: CAISRGEGIDQPQHF.

The sample holds a few counts of this clone. This sequence joins TRBV29-1 and TRBJ1-1; maybe TRBD1 (6 bases). Germline lookup yields CDR1 SQVTM and CDR2 ANQGSEA. There are 14 residues in the CDR3. Trimming took 5 bases from V and 1 from J, leaving 14 bases between them. CDR3: CSVWGHRENTEAFF. In nucleotides, the CDR3 is TGCAGCGTTTGGGGGCACAGGGAGAACACTGAAGCTTTCTTT.

The chain combines TRBV19 with TRBJ1-2; weak D call: TRBD1 (5 bases). Germline CDR1 reads LNHDA; CDR2 reads SQIVND (reference sequence). The CDR3 has 13 residues. The V and J ends lost 2 bases and 5 bases respectively, with 9 bases between them. CDR3 protein: CASSISPGYGYTF. In DNA form, the CDR3 reads TGTGCCAGTAGTATATCCCCAGGGTATGGCTACACCTTC.

This clone was counted a few times. V usage is TRBV19 and J usage is TRBJ2-5, with 7 bases matching TRBD1. The DNA end lines up better with TRBJ2-7; the J call may be wrong. Germline CDR1 reads LNHDA; CDR2 reads SQIVND (reference sequence). This CDR3 comprises 15 residues. As DNA, the CDR3 is TGTGCCAGTAGTGGGGGACAGAACGTTAACTACGAGCAGTACTTC. Translated, it gives CASSGGQNVNYEQYF.

The chain recombines TRBV9 with TRBJ1-1; a possible D gene is TRBD1 (6 bases). The CDR3 has 14 amino acids. V was trimmed by 0 bases and J by 3 bases, leaving 9 bases between them. From germline, CDR1 is SGDLS and CDR2 YYNGEE. CDR3 protein: CASSVESGDTEAFF. The CDR3 nucleotides read TGTGCCAGCAGCGTAGAGTCAGGGGACACTGAAGCTTTCTTT.

The genes are TRBV7-9 and TRBJ1-2; TRBD1 might be the D (6 bases). Germline V lookup: CDR1 SEHNR, CDR2 FQNEAQ (reference sequence). The CDR3 totals 14 residues. V was pared by 5 bases and J by 8 bases, with 18 bases between. CDR3 in amino acids: CASSQSTGDGGYTF. The CDR3 coding sequence is TGTGCCAGCAGCCAATCGACAGGAGACGGGGGCTACACCTTC.

The chain couples TRBV25-1 to TRBJ1-2; 7 bases map to TRBD1. The J segment lost 3 bases and the V segment lost 8 bases, leaving 3 bases of the junction unmatched. Germline V CDR1 and CDR2: MGHDK, SYGVNS. CDR3 size: 12 residues. The CDR3 reads CASGDSYYGYTF. CDR3 DNA: TGTGCCAGCGGGGACAGTTACTATGGCTACACCTTC.

The chain joins TRBV7-9 to TRBJ1-4; perhaps TRBD1 as D (5 bases). This CDR3 is built from 13 residues. V dropped 5 bases and J dropped 8 bases, with 12 bases sitting between them. From germline, CDR1 is SEHNR and CDR2 FQNEAQ (reference sequence). The CDR3 sequence: CASSPPRGEKLFF. The CDR3 DNA reads TGTGCCAGCAGCCCTCCCCGGGGGGAAAAACTGTTTTTT.

This rearrangement joins TRBV4-2 to TRBJ2-4, with a possible D match to TRBD1 (5 bases). CDR1 LGHNA and CDR2 YNFKEQ come from the germline V gene. CDR3 length equals 16 residues. Deletions cut 0 bases from V and 0 bases from J, with 9 bases between. The CDR3 loop reads CASSQERTLAKNIQYF. The DNA for the CDR3 is TGTGCCAGCAGCCAAGAGAGGACACTAGCCAAAAACATTCAGTACTTC.

This chain joins TRBV7-9 and TRBJ1-3; 7 positions agree with TRBD1. Germline values: CDR1 SEHNR, CDR2 FQNEAQ (reference sequence). CDR3 length: 13 amino acids. Losses at the gene ends were 3 bases for V and 8 bases for J; bases not matched to a gene: 4. The CDR3 DNA reads TGTGCCAGCAGCTTCCCCAGGGGGGACACCATATATTTT. Translating gives CASSFPRGDTIYF.

The chain has TRBV30 and TRBJ2-3; TRBD1 matches at 8 bases. The germline V gene encodes CDR1 GTSNPN and CDR2 SVGIG (reference sequence). CDR3 length equals 14 residues. V was pared by 2 bases and J by 5 bases, with 6 bases of the junction left unmatched. The CDR3 sequence is CAWSSDRARDTQYF. DNA for the CDR3: TGTGCCTGGAGTTCGGACAGGGCGAGAGATACGCAGTATTTT.

This chain uses TRBV18 with TRBJ1-3; 7 bases match TRBD1. Germline CDR1 KGHSH, CDR2 LQKENI. J lost 1 base, V lost 4 bases, and 1 base had no gene match. The CDR3 has 14 amino acids. The DNA for the CDR3 is TGTGCCAGCTCACGACAGGGTTCTGGAAACACCATATATTTT. Translation: CASSRQGSGNTIYF.

The chain employs TRBV4-1 and TRBJ1-2; D perhaps matches TRBD1 (5 bases). Between the trimmed V and J ends, which lost 0 bases and 4 bases, there was a span of 12 bases. The germline gives CDR1 MGHRA, CDR2 YSYEKL. The CDR3 runs 15 residues. The CDR3 here is CASSQDSQGFYGYTF. The CDR3 nucleotides read TGCGCCAGCAGCCAAGATAGTCAGGGATTCTATGGCTACACCTTC.

V usage is TRBV7-9 and J usage is TRBJ1-1, with D maybe TRBD1 (5 bases). Trimming pared 6 bases from V and 3 bases from J, leaving 11 bases between. This CDR3 is built from 13 residues. The germline V gene has CDR1 SEHNR and CDR2 FQNEAQ (reference sequence). The CDR3 nucleotides read TGTGCCAGCAGATGGAGGGGTGACACTGAAGCTTTCTTT. Residues: CASRWRGDTEAFF.

The chain employs TRBV7-3 and TRBJ1-1, with unresolved D. Trimming stripped 4 bases from V and 0 bases from J, with 9 bases between. Germline lookup yields CDR1 SGHTA and CDR2 FQGTGA. The CDR3 is 14 amino acids. The CDR3 coding sequence is TGTGCCAGCAGCTCGACAACCATGAACACTGAAGCTTTCTTT. It specifies CASSSTTMNTEAFF.

This clone was seen a handful of times. The V and J genes are TRBV27 and TRBJ2-1; maybe TRBD2 (6 bases). CDR3 length: 12 residues. Trimming pared 5 bases from V and 8 bases from J, leaving 10 bases between. Germline V gene sequence: CDR1 MNHEY, CDR2 SMNVEV (reference sequence). In DNA form, the CDR3 reads TGTGCCAGCAGTGGGACTCTTTATGAGCAGTTCTTC. Translating gives CASSGTLYEQFF.

The table lists this clone with a count of one. The chain employs TRBV27 and TRBJ2-6; D not certain. Per the germline V gene, CDR1 is MNHEY and CDR2 is SMNVEV (reference sequence). The length of the CDR3 is 14 residues. Trimming took 5 bases from V and 2 from J, leaving 7 bases between them. The CDR3 reads CASSQLPGANVLTF. Here the CDR3 DNA reads TGTGCCAGCAGTCAACTACCTGGGGCCAACGTCCTGACTTTC.

This clone appeared a few times. The chain carries TRBV7-2 and TRBJ2-1; 11 nucleotides line up with TRBD1. CDR3 length: 16 residues. V trimming: 2 bases; J trimming: 7 bases; junction bases outside the gene matches: 7. The germline V gene has CDR1 SGHTA and CDR2 FQGNSA. CDR3 residues: CASSLSGQGAVNEQFF. CDR3 coding DNA: TGTGCCAGCAGCTTATCAGGACAGGGGGCTGTGAATGAGCAGTTCTTC.